One sample yielded the 7 T cell receptor beta chains listed below, sequenced in a study of cytotoxic CD8 clonotypes in ibrutinib-treated CLL. Using immunoSEQ multiplex PCR, the repertoire was profiled, and TCRdb retains in-frame clones only, with some absent. The table shows approximately 74,000 clones, with approximately 80% occurring only once. The sequenced sample was PBMCs, obtained at disease progression, from a patient treated with ibrutinib. The receptors stem from a human donor with chronic lymphocytic leukemia.

This clone was recorded only once. The chain carries TRBV5-4 and TRBJ2-5, with a weak D call TRBD1 (5 bases). The CDR3 loop spans 14 amino acids. V was clipped by 3 bases and J by 2 bases, with 11 bases between them. From germline, CDR1 is SGHNT and CDR2 YYREEE (reference sequence). The CDR3 nucleotides are TGTGCCAGCAGCTCTCCCCCAGGGCAAGAGACCCAGTACTTC. Amino acids: CASSSPPGQETQYF.

This sequence joins TRBV10-3 and TRBJ2-2, with 8 bases matching TRBD1. J lost 1 base, V lost 9 bases, and 4 bases had no gene match. CDR1 and CDR2 (germline): ENHRY, SYGVKD. The CDR3 has 14 amino acids. CDR3 sequence (DNA): TGTGCCATAGCCGGGACAGGGAACACCGGGGAGCTGTTTTTT. It codes for CAIAGTGNTGELFF.

This clone was counted only a few times. This CDR3 is also generated by other DNA sequences in the sample. The V call is TRBV27, the J call TRBJ1-2, with D possibly TRBD1 on 6 matching bases. Per the germline V gene, CDR1 is MNHEY and CDR2 is SMNVEV (reference sequence). The length of the CDR3 is 13 residues. Trimming pared 5 bases from V and 4 bases from J, leaving 11 bases between. The CDR3 loop is CASSPLDSYGYTF. The DNA of the CDR3 is TGTGCCAGCAGTCCCCTGGACAGCTATGGCTACACCTTC.

To note about this clone: At the DNA level, this CDR3 is encoded by other sequences in the same sample as well. J is TRBJ1-3 and V is TRBV19; unclear D gene. The CDR3 is made up of 14 amino acids. The ends were cut back, 3 bases at V and 1 base at J, with 7 bases in the middle. The germline V gene has CDR1 LNHDA and CDR2 SQIVND (reference sequence). CDR3 sequence reads: CASSISGSGNTIYF. The CDR3 region has the DNA TGTGCCAGTAGTATCTCTGGATCTGGAAACACCATATATTTT.

This clone has a handful of counts. The chain has TRBV5-1 and TRBJ1-2, with D unclear. Germline V gives CDR1 SGHRS, CDR2 YFSETQ. The V gene lost 0 bases and the J gene lost 4 bases, with 7 bases spanning the gap. This CDR3 contains 13 residues. The CDR3 region has the DNA TGCGCCAGCAGCTTGGGCCATCTCTATGGCTACACCTTC. Its protein product is CASSLGHLYGYTF.

The chain is built from TRBV30 and TRBJ2-6, with TRBD1 matching 7 bases. Germline CDR1 is GTSNPN and CDR2 is SVGIG (reference sequence). CDR3 length: 17 residues. The junction had 9 bases not matched to a gene; V was cut back by 2 bases and J by 2 bases. DNA of the CDR3: TGTGCCTGGAGTACGACAGGGCAGGGCCCTGGGGCCAACGTCCTGACTTTC. Its protein product is CAWSTTGQGPGANVLTF.

As DNA, the CDR3 is TGTGCCAGCAGTTTAAGGGCAGGGACCTACGAGCAGTACTTC. Translation gives CASSLRAGTYEQYF. This chain links TRBV27 with TRBJ2-7, with D perhaps TRBD1 (5 bases). Germline CDR1 reads MNHEY; CDR2 reads SMNVEV (reference sequence). The CDR3 covers 14 residues. V lost 2 bases to trimming and J lost 2 bases, with 10 bases between them.